The clone carrying this T cell receptor beta chain has only a few counts. What it binds is unknown. This record comes from a study of T cells in tumors after PD-1 blockade. Across the whole study: Daily vismodegib 150 mg continued in a subset of anti-PD-1-treated patients. General study findings and limits: Blood contained approximately 40% of the tumor's TCR clonotypes.

This table comes from immunoSEQ multiplex PCR, and its TCRdb copy is limited to in-frame clones, with some not included. The sample includes more than 40,000 clones, around 85% of them seen just once. The receptor comes from a human donor with advanced basal cell or squamous cell carcinoma (not recorded which). The sample here was PBMCs, taken before anti-PD-1 therapy.

This chain's CDR3 is CASKDSSSYEQYF. In DNA form, the CDR3 reads TGTGCCAGCAAAGACTCGAGCTCCTACGAGCAGTACTTC. The J gene is TRBJ2-7, the V gene TRBV2, with D hard to call. Looked up from germline, CDR1 is SNHLY and CDR2 is FYNNEI. V was pared by 7 bases and J by 0 bases, with 10 bases between. The CDR3 runs 13 residues.